The clone carrying this TCR beta chain was detected only a few times. This sample was taken from a study of shared clonotypes between healthy human individuals. TCRdb's copy holds only in-frame clones and misses some; the assay was immunoSEQ multiplex PCR. The sample lists some 900,000 clones, roughly 72% seen once, with about 1.5% in the top ten. The length of the CDR3 is 14 residues. V lost 4 bases, J lost 5 bases, and 4 bases stayed unmatched. The germline CDR1 and CDR2 sequences are MDHEN and SYDVKM. The J gene is TRBJ2-5, the V gene TRBV28; TRBD2 agrees at 10 bases. The clonotype originates from a man aged 18 to 30 in good health. Sequences were obtained from memory CD4+ T cells sorted from blood. Subset meaning: CD45RA-negative fraction. CDR3 nucleotide sequence: TGTGCCAGCAGTTCTAGCGGGGGTATGGAGACCCAGTACTTC. Its translation is CASSSSGGMETQYF.